A selection of T cell receptor beta chains follows, all from one sample in a study of blood T cell repertoires in COVID-19. The assay was immunoSEQ multiplex PCR, and TCRdb's table has in-frame clones only and misses some. The data contain some 250,000 clones, roughly 90% of them singletons. Input material: PBMCs or T cells enriched from blood (not recorded which). The receptors shown here come from a woman in her twenties or thirties with acute COVID-19. CDR3s include the opening cysteine and the closing phenylalanine or tryptophan. Each record gives: V gene, clone size, D gene, J gene, CDR3 DNA, CDR3 protein. A D gene is named only where the DNA matches it firmly. For some rows the clone size is stated as once, few or many, or as a class when expanded; others skip it.

>TRBV5-1|once|-|TRBJ1-3
TGCGCCAGCAGTCCAGGAGGCTCTGGAAACACCATATATTTT
CASSPGGSGNTIYF
>TRBV19|-|TRBD1|TRBJ1-2
TGTGCCAGTACAGGGGGATCTGGCTACACCTTC
CASTGGSGYTF
>TRBV28|once|TRBD1|TRBJ1-5
TGTGCCAGCAGATCCCTGGCCCGGCTAAACAGGGGTGGCAATCAGCCCCAGCATTTT
CASRSLARLNRGGNQPQHF
>TRBV27|-|TRBD1|TRBJ2-1
TGTGCCAGCAGCGAGCCGGGACAGGGGGTTTATGAGCAGTTCTTC
CASSEPGQGVYEQFF
>TRBV5-6|-|TRBD1|TRBJ2-1
TGTGCCAGCAGGGGGACAGGGTGGTCCAATGAGCAGTTCTTC
CASRGTGWSNEQFF
>TRBV18|-|-|TRBJ1-1
TGTGCCAGCTCACCATTGCCGACAGAGAACACTGAAGCTTTCTTT
CASSPLPTENTEAFF
>TRBV2|few|-|TRBJ1-1
TGTGCCAGCAGTGAGCGGGTCAACACTGAAGCTTTCTTT
CASSERVNTEAFF
>TRBV10-3|-|-|TRBJ1-3
TGTGCCATCAGTGTTCGAGGGGACTCAGGAAACACCATATATTTT
CAISVRGDSGNTIYF
>TRBV4-3|-|-|TRBJ1-1
TGCGCCAGCAGCCAAGACGGGATTGAAGCTTTCTTT
CASSQDGIEAFF
>TRBV3-1/TRBV3-2|-|TRBD1|TRBJ2-1
TGTGCCAGCAGCCAAGATTACGGACAGGAGAACAATGAGCAGTTCTTC
CASSQDYGQENNEQFF
>TRBV29-1|-|TRBD1|TRBJ2-3
TGCAGCGTCCTAGGGGGCTCTGATACGCAGTATTTT
CSVLGGSDTQYF
>TRBV19|-|TRBD1|TRBJ1-1
TGTGCCAGTACGGACCTAAACAGGGGGTGGAGTGAAGCTTTCTTT
CASTDLNRGWSEAFF
>TRBV5-4|-|TRBD2|TRBJ2-1
TGTGCCAGCAGGGGACTAGCGGGGGGGACTGAGCAGTTCTTC
CASRGLAGGTEQFF
>TRBV9|-|TRBD2|TRBJ2-1
TGTGCCAGCAGCTCCCGACTAGCAGGTTACAATGAGCAGTTCTTC
CASSSRLAGYNEQFF
>TRBV7-9|-|-|TRBJ1-5
TGTGCCAGCAGCTTAGAGGGCGCGGGCCGCGGCAATCAGCCCCAGCATTTT
CASSLEGAGRGNQPQHF
>TRBV4-2|-|-|TRBJ2-7
TGTGCCAGCAGCCAAGAGGGGGCAGCTTCCTCCTACGAGCAGTACTTC
CASSQEGAASSYEQYF
>TRBV12-3/TRBV12-4|-|TRBD1|TRBJ2-7
TGTGCCAGCAGCGGACAGGGGGGGTACGAGCAGTACTTC
CASSGQGGYEQYF
>TRBV7-2|-|-|TRBJ1-2
TGTGCCAGCAGCTCCAAGGTGTGGGAGGCGGACGGCTACACCTTC
CASSSKVWEADGYTF
>TRBV7-7|-|-|TRBJ2-5
TGTGCCAGCAGCTCCTCAGGGTACCAAGAGACCCAGTACTTC
CASSSSGYQETQYF
>TRBV7-9|-|-|TRBJ2-2
TGTGCCAGCCAGGGCGCCGGGGAGCTGTTTTTT
CASQGAGELFF
>TRBV5-6|-|-|TRBJ1-5
TGTGCCAGCAGCGTCCCTTCCCGGGACACTAGTCAGCCCCAGCATTTT
CASSVPSRDTSQPQHF
>TRBV6-5|many|-|TRBJ1-1
TGTGCCAGCAGTTACGACCACAGGGCGGACACTGAAGCTTTCTTT
CASSYDHRADTEAFF
>TRBV5-5|-|-|TRBJ1-6
TGTGCCAGCAGCTTGGCCACCGTAGGGGAATCACCCCTCCACTTT
CASSLATVGESPLHF
>TRBV15|-|-|TRBJ1-3
TGTGCCACCAGCAGAGATAAGGGGCGTTTTTCTGGAAACACCATATATTTT
CATSRDKGRFSGNTIYF
>TRBV18|-|-|TRBJ2-3
TGTGCCAGCTCACCTAGACAGGTCTCAGATACGCAGTATTTT
CASSPRQVSDTQYF
>TRBV30|-|-|TRBJ1-5
TGTGCCTGTTCAGTGGCAGGGAGCAATCAGCCCCAGCATTTT
CACSVAGSNQPQHF
>TRBV5-6|-|-|TRBJ1-2
TGTGCCAGCAGCTTTGAATCGCAGGACTATGGCTACACCTTC
CASSFESQDYGYTF
>TRBV5-6|-|TRBD1|TRBJ2-2
TGTGCCAGCAGCGGGACAGGACGCACCGGGGAGCTGTTTTTT
CASSGTGRTGELFF
>TRBV30|-|-|TRBJ1-1
TGTGCCTGGAGTGTGAGCCTAAGGGGCGGTGAAGCTTTCTTT
CAWSVSLRGGEAFF
>TRBV5-1|-|-|TRBJ1-3
TGCGCCAGCAGTCAACCTAGCTCTGGAAACACCATATATTTT
CASSQPSSGNTIYF
>TRBV7-9|-|-|TRBJ2-3
TGTGCCAGCAGCGCGAGGCGTATAACGGGGGACCCAGATACGCAGTATTTT
CASSARRITGDPDTQYF
>TRBV5-1|-|-|TRBJ1-2
TGCGCCAGCAGCTTTTACCAGGGGTATGGCTACACCTTC
CASSFYQGYGYTF
>TRBV7-9|-|TRBD1|TRBJ1-1
TGTGGGGACAGAAAGGGGATTAACACTGAAGCTTTCTTT
CGDRKGINTEAFF
>TRBV7-8|-|-|TRBJ2-7
TGTGCCAGCAGCTTAGAGCAGGGTTACTACGAGCAGTACTTC
CASSLEQGYYEQYF
>TRBV5-1|-|-|TRBJ2-3
TGCGCCAGCAGCTTGATTCAGGGGTCAGGGGTAACAGATACGCAGTATTTT
CASSLIQGSGVTDTQYF
>TRBV6-5|-|-|TRBJ1-2
TGTGCCATCCCAAAGGGGGTTGATAACTATGGCTACACCTTC
CAIPKGVDNYGYTF
>TRBV21-1|-|-|TRBJ1-1
TGTGCCAGCAGCAAGGCCCCAGTTATCAGTTCGGGTGAAGCTTTCTTT
CASSKAPVISSGEAFF
>TRBV5-4|-|TRBD1|TRBJ2-7
TGTGCCAGCAGCTCCCCCGGGACAGGGGCCTACGAGCAGTACTTC
CASSSPGTGAYEQYF
>TRBV4-3|-|TRBD1|TRBJ1-1
TGCGCCAGCAGCCAAGATGGGGGGACAGGGGGCGCCAGCACTGAAGCTTTCTTT
CASSQDGGTGGASTEAFF
>TRBV2|once|-|TRBJ1-4
TGTGCCAGCAGACGATTAGGGACCGGGGGAGAAAAACTGTTTTTT
CASRRLGTGGEKLFF
>TRBV3-1/TRBV3-2|once|-|TRBJ2-7
TGTGCCAGCAGCCACACCCGGGAGACCTACGAGCAGTACTTC
CASSHTRETYEQYF
>TRBV5-5|-|-|TRBJ1-5
TGTGCCAGCAGCTTGCATCCCTTCCAAGGCGGTCAGCCCCAGCATTTT
CASSLHPFQGGQPQHF
>TRBV9|few|-|TRBJ2-1
TGTGCCAGCAGCGTAGTAGGGGTTTGGGATGAGCAGTTCTTC
CASSVVGVWDEQFF
>TRBV5-1|-|TRBD1|TRBJ1-2
TGCGCCAGCAGCTTTCCGGGACAGGGGGCGCACGGCTACACCTTC
CASSFPGQGAHGYTF
>TRBV27|-|-|TRBJ1-1
TGTGCCAGCAGTTCCGAACAGGGTTTGAACACTGAAGCTTTCTTT
CASSSEQGLNTEAFF
>TRBV27|-|-|TRBJ1-6
TGTGCCAGCACCCAGGGATATGGTTCACCCCTCCACTTT
CASTQGYGSPLHF
>TRBV6-4|few|TRBD2|TRBJ2-3
TGTGCCAGCAGTGTGAGCGGGGGGTCCACAGATACGCAGTATTTT
CASSVSGGSTDTQYF
>TRBV5-6|-|-|TRBJ1-5
TGTGCCAGCACCGCTTTCAGGGCAGATCAGCCCCAGCATTTT
CASTAFRADQPQHF
>TRBV10-3|-|-|TRBJ1-5
TGTGCCATCACAGGACAAGAGGATCAGCCCCAGCATTTT
CAITGQEDQPQHF
>TRBV27|-|TRBD1|TRBJ1-1
TGTGCCAGCAGGACAGGGTCGAACACTGAAGCTTTCTTT
CASRTGSNTEAFF
>TRBV7-6|-|TRBD2|TRBJ2-1
TGTGCCAGCAGCACGAGCGGGGGGAGTTTCAATGAGCAGTTCTTC
CASSTSGGSFNEQFF
>TRBV27|-|-|TRBJ2-7
TGTGCCAGCAGTTTCAACCCCGGGACATCGTCGTACGAGCAGTACTTC
CASSFNPGTSSYEQYF
>TRBV2|-|-|TRBJ1-1
TGTGCCAGCATGGCACATACTGAAGCTTTCTTT
CASMAHTEAFF